Following are 30 T cell receptor beta chains from one sample sequenced in a study of blood T cell repertoires in COVID-19. Clones were read by immunoSEQ multiplex PCR, and TCRdb kept only the in-frame ones, dropping some. In the table there are fewer than 350,000 clones, approximately 80% of which are singletons. The material sequenced was peripheral blood. These receptors came from a woman in her 50s with active or convalescent COVID-19.

This chain connects TRBV11-2 to TRBJ2-1; 9 nucleotides line up with TRBD2. V lost 4 bases and J lost 6; bases outside the gene matches: 7. The CDR3 totals 15 residues. The germline CDR1 and CDR2 sequences are SGHAT and FQNNGV. The CDR3 coding sequence is TGTGCCAGCAGCTACGGACTAGCGAAGGGCAATGAGCAGTTCTTC. This sequence encodes CASSYGLAKGNEQFF.

The chain combines TRBV6-5 with TRBJ2-7; TRBD2 aligns across 11 bases. V trimming: 5 bases; J trimming: 6 bases; junction bases outside the gene matches: 6. Looked up from germline, CDR1 is MNHEY and CDR2 is SVGAGI. CDR3 length: 14 amino acids. In DNA, the CDR3 is TGTGCCAGCAGTCATAGCGGGAGGGCCGGCGAGCAGTACTTC. As protein: CASSHSGRAGEQYF.

The chain combines TRBV19 with TRBJ2-5; 7 bases map to TRBD2. CDR3 length: 14 residues. CDR1 LNHDA and CDR2 SQIVND come from the germline V gene (reference sequence). The V gene end was trimmed by 7 bases and the J gene end by 5 bases; junction bases not matched to a gene: 10. DNA of the CDR3: TGTGCCAGTACCGAGGGCGTGGGGGGGGAGACCCAGTACTTC. This encodes CASTEGVGGETQYF.

The chain joins TRBV18 to TRBJ2-3; possible D gene TRBD2, 6 bases. The CDR3 spans 14 residues. The V gene's germline CDR1 is KGHSH and CDR2 LQKENI. Between the trimmed V and J ends, which lost 4 bases and 4 bases, there was a span of 12 bases. The CDR3 loop reads CASSLTSRADTQYF. Here the CDR3 DNA reads TGTGCCAGCTCACTTACTAGCCGTGCAGATACGCAGTATTTT.

The V and J genes are TRBV5-4 and TRBJ2-1; maybe TRBD2 (7 bases). V lost 4 bases and J lost 7, with 18 bases in between. Per germline, CDR1 SGHNT and CDR2 YYREEE (reference sequence). The CDR3 is 15 residues long. The CDR3 reads CASSLRDGGRNEQFF. As DNA, the CDR3 is TGTGCCAGCAGCCTGCGGGACGGGGGGCGGAATGAGCAGTTCTTC. The variable domain in full, with the rest retrieved from reference TRBV5-4 and TRBJ2-1, is ETGVTQSPTHLIKTRGQQVTLRCSSQSGHNTVSWYQQALGQGPQFIFQYYREEENGRGNFPPRFSGLQFPNYSSELNVNALELDDSALYLCASSLRDGGRNEQFFGPGTRLTVL.

This clone appeared once. The rearrangement links TRBV10-3 to TRBJ2-2; no definite D call. Trimming pared 10 bases from V and 3 bases from J, leaving 21 bases between. Germline assignment: CDR1 ENHRY and CDR2 SYGVKD. The CDR3 has 16 residues. CDR3 region: CATFGPQFEYTGELFF. The DNA for the CDR3 is TGTGCCACCTTCGGCCCACAGTTTGAGTACACCGGGGAGCTGTTTTTT.

This clone was picked up a small number of times. This rearrangement joins TRBV12-3 or TRBV12-4 to TRBJ1-6, with D uncertain. The CDR3 length is 13 residues. V dropped 2 bases and J dropped 9 bases, with 8 bases sitting between them. CDR3 sequence: CASSLSHTSPLHF. The CDR3 nucleotides are TGTGCCAGCAGTTTATCCCACACTTCACCCCTCCACTTT.

The chain couples TRBV11-2 to TRBJ1-1, with 7 bases identical to TRBD1. This CDR3 has 14 amino acids. From germline, CDR1 is SGHAT and CDR2 FQNNGV. V was clipped by 6 bases and J by 0 bases; unmatched bases: 4. This chain's CDR3 is CASRPGTVNTEAFF. The CDR3 DNA is TGTGCCAGCAGACCCGGGACAGTGAACACTGAAGCTTTCTTT.

The V call is TRBV10-1, the J call TRBJ2-1, with 9 bases identical to TRBD2. CDR3 length: 13 residues. Looked up from germline, CDR1 is WNHNN and CDR2 is SYGVQD (reference sequence). J was trimmed by 9 bases and V by 7 bases; bases with no gene match: 7. CDR3 region: CASKAGGPSEQFF. The CDR3 DNA sequence: TGCGCCAGCAAGGCGGGAGGGCCTAGTGAGCAGTTCTTC.

The CDR3 DNA follows: TGCGCCAGCAGCTTGGGGTGGGGTAGCGAGACGGGTGAGCAGTACTTC. Encoded protein: CASSLGWGSETGEQYF. The genes are TRBV5-1 and TRBJ2-7, with a weak D call TRBD2 (5 bases). CDR1 and CDR2 from the germline V gene are SGHRS and YFSETQ. There are 16 residues in the CDR3. The V end lost 0 bases, the J end lost 7 bases, and 20 bases lay between the germline ends.

The chain carries TRBV10-3 and TRBJ2-7; 7 nucleotides align to TRBD2. Germline assignment: CDR1 ENHRY and CDR2 SYGVKD. Unmatched junction bases numbered 9, after V lost 6 bases and J lost 4 bases. This CDR3 has 14 residues. CDR3 nucleotides: TGTGCCATCAGAGGTCTAGCGGATAGATACGAGCAGTACTTC. This sequence encodes CAIRGLADRYEQYF.

The chain uses TRBV28 and TRBJ1-1; 9 bases fit TRBD1. V shed 4 bases and J 5 bases; nucleotides not matched to a gene: 8. This CDR3 contains 15 residues. CDR1 and CDR2 (germline): MDHEN, SYDVKM. This chain's CDR3 is CASSSAGTGRTEAFF. Here the CDR3 DNA reads TGTGCCAGCAGTTCCGCTGGGACAGGGCGAACTGAAGCTTTCTTT.

This clone was seen just once. The V and J genes are TRBV15 and TRBJ1-4; no clear D gene. V shed 0 bases and J shed 6 bases, with 11 bases lying between them. Germline CDR1 LNHNV, CDR2 YYDKDF (reference sequence). The CDR3 consists of 15 residues. The CDR3 loop reads CATSRDTGWDEKLFF. The CDR3 region has the DNA TGTGCCACCAGCAGAGATACGGGGTGGGATGAAAAACTGTTTTTT.

CDR3 DNA sequence: TGTGCCAGCAGCCAAGGACTGGGAACCTACGAGCAGTACTTC. It codes for CASSQGLGTYEQYF. The V gene is TRBV6-6, the J gene TRBJ2-7; D might be TRBD2 (5 bases). Germline V lookup: CDR1 MNHNY, CDR2 SVGAGI (reference sequence). The CDR3 totals 14 residues. V was shortened by 6 bases and J by 2 bases, with 14 bases between the two germline ends.

The chain carries TRBV21-1 and TRBJ1-2; the table's D call, TRBD1, has no DNA check behind it. TRBV21-1 is described as a pseudogene. There are 15 residues in the CDR3. The CDR3 DNA sequence: TGTGCCAGCAGCAAAGGTTGCAGGGTGTGCTATGGCTACACCTTC. It translates to CASSKGCRVCYGYTF.

Here the CDR3 reads CASSGAAGSTDTQYF. CDR3 nucleotide sequence: TGTGCCAGCAGCGGGGCCGCGGGGAGCACAGATACGCAGTATTTT. This chain links TRBV7-3 with TRBJ2-3, with D possibly TRBD2 on 6 matching bases. Germline CDR1 and CDR2: SGHTA and FQGTGA. The CDR3 loop spans 15 amino acids. V was trimmed by 5 bases and J by 0 bases, leaving 12 bases between them.

V and J are TRBV18 and TRBJ1-4, with 12 bases aligning to TRBD1. The ends lost 6 bases at V and 4 bases at J; junction bases unmatched: 9. The CDR3 length is 17 residues. Germline assignment: CDR1 KGHSH and CDR2 LQKENI. CDR3 DNA sequence: TGTGCCAGCTCGCCCGGGACAGGGGGCTCCGGTAATGAAAAACTGTTTTTT. This codes for CASSPGTGGSGNEKLFF.

This clone showed up just a few times. The chain joins TRBV30 to TRBJ2-6; the D is unclear. The germline gives CDR1 GTSNPN, CDR2 SVGIG (reference sequence). This CDR3 is built from 14 residues. V gave up 4 bases and J gave up 1 base, with 8 bases separating them. The CDR3 protein is CAWIPISGANVLTF. CDR3 DNA sequence: TGTGCCTGGATCCCCATTTCTGGGGCCAACGTCCTGACTTTC. Using reference TRBV30 and TRBJ2-6 for the parts outside the CDR3, the full variable domain is SQTIHQWPATLVQPVGSPLSLECTVEGTSNPNLYWYRQAAGRGLQLLFYSVGIGQISSEVPQNLSASRPQDRQFILSSKKLLLSDSGFYLCAWIPISGANVLTFGAGSRLTVL.

This clone has a handful of counts. V and J are TRBV6-5 and TRBJ1-6, with D unclear. Per the germline V gene, CDR1 is MNHEY and CDR2 is SVGAGI. The V end was cut by 7 bases, the J end by 3 bases, with 13 bases between. The CDR3 is 15 amino acids. CDR3 residues: CASTENLSYNSPLHF. DNA of the CDR3: TGTGCCAGCACCGAAAATCTCAGCTATAATTCACCCCTCCACTTT.

The table lists this clone with a count of one. The DNA of the CDR3 is TGTGCCCGCAGGACAGGGGGCTATGGCTACACCTTC. Translating it yields CARRTGGYGYTF. J is TRBJ1-2 and V is TRBV30; 10 bases are shared with TRBD1. CDR1 GTSNPN and CDR2 SVGIG come from the germline V gene (reference sequence). Unmatched junction bases numbered 4, after V lost 8 bases and J lost 4 bases. The CDR3 length is 12 residues.

This rearrangement joins TRBV7-8 to TRBJ1-1, with 7 nucleotides matching TRBD1. After removal of 5 bases from V and 5 bases from J, the junction contained 14 bases not matched to a gene. Germline CDR1 reads SGHVS; CDR2 reads FQNEAQ. This CDR3 is 16 amino acids long. CDR3 sequence reads: CASSTRETGWRTEAFF. Here the CDR3 DNA reads TGTGCCAGCAGCACCAGGGAGACAGGGTGGCGGACTGAAGCTTTCTTT.

Comment on this clone: Sequence at one end of the junction differs from germline and may be a read error. This chain joins TRBV27 and TRBJ1-2; possible D gene TRBD1, 5 bases. CDR3 length: 10 residues. From germline, CDR1 is MNHEY and CDR2 SMNVEV (reference sequence). The CDR3, as DNA: TGTGCCAGCTGGGGCAAGGCGGTGGGCTTC. Protein: CASWGKAVGF.

The gene calls are TRBV12-3 or TRBV12-4 and TRBJ1-1; TRBD1 matches at 10 bases. V lost 6 bases, J lost 9 bases, and 7 bases stayed unmatched. This CDR3 region has 13 residues. The CDR3 DNA reads as TGTGCCAGCAGCTCGACAGGGGGCTATAAAGCTTTCTTT. It yields the protein CASSSTGGYKAFF.

The CDR3 DNA follows: TGCGCCAGCAGTGCGCCGGGACTAGCGGGAGGAGATACGCAGTATTTT. This sequence encodes CASSAPGLAGGDTQYF. J is TRBJ2-3 and V is TRBV10-1, with 15 bases that match TRBD2. The germline CDR1 and CDR2 sequences are WNHNN and SYGVQD (reference sequence). The junction had 4 bases not matched to a gene; V was cut back by 4 bases and J by 5 bases. This CDR3 has 16 residues.

This rearrangement joins TRBV30 to TRBJ2-1; 7 nucleotides match TRBD2. Germline V gene lookup returns CDR1 GTSNPN and CDR2 SVGIG (reference sequence). V shed 4 bases and J 8 bases; nucleotides not matched to a gene: 8. This CDR3 is built from 13 residues. DNA of the CDR3: TGTGCCTGGATGGAGGGAGGGCCGGATGAGCAGTTCTTC. It is translated as CAWMEGGPDEQFF.

This clone has just one count. The chain employs TRBV5-1 and TRBJ2-5, with 7 bases lining up with TRBD1. The CDR3 is made up of 14 amino acids. J was trimmed by 2 bases and V by 4 bases; bases with no gene match: 5. The germline gives CDR1 SGHRS, CDR2 YFSETQ. Here the CDR3 DNA reads TGCGCCAGCAGCCAGGGGACAGCTCAAGAGACCCAGTACTTC. It translates to CASSQGTAQETQYF.

The chain has TRBV25-1 and TRBJ2-7, with 9 nucleotides matching TRBD2. V shed 6 bases, J shed 2 bases, and the junction held 5 bases outside the gene matches. The CDR3 has 14 residues. Germline V gene lookup returns CDR1 MGHDK and CDR2 SYGVNS. The CDR3 here is CASRTSGGTYEQYF. The CDR3 DNA sequence: TGTGCCAGCAGGACTAGCGGAGGAACCTACGAGCAGTACTTC.

The chain has TRBV24-1 and TRBJ2-7; 7 bases map to TRBD1. From germline, CDR1 is KGHDR and CDR2 SFDVKD. Germline trimming cut 10 bases from V and 0 bases from J; bases unmatched to any gene: 5. CDR3 length: 13 residues. CDR3 nucleotides: TGTGCCACGCCCGGGACAGCCTCCTACGAGCAGTACTTC. Its translation: CATPGTASYEQYF.

This chain joins TRBV18 and TRBJ1-1; a weak D match, TRBD1 (5 bases). CDR1 is KGHSH and CDR2 is LQKENI in the germline V gene. The CDR3 covers 14 residues. V was shortened by 4 bases and J by 3 bases, with 12 bases between the two germline ends. The chain's CDR3 is CASSLTRGDTEAFF. DNA of the CDR3: TGTGCCAGCTCACTCACGCGGGGGGACACTGAAGCTTTCTTT.

The count of this clone is one. The V call is TRBV19, the J call TRBJ1-2; TRBD1 matches at 7 bases. Germline V gives CDR1 LNHDA, CDR2 SQIVND (reference sequence). The CDR3 spans 15 residues. The ends lost 3 bases at V and 5 bases at J; junction bases unmatched: 9. CDR3 in DNA: TGTGCCAGTAGTATGCGGCAGGGGGGAAAATATGGCTACACCTTC. It specifies CASSMRQGGKYGYTF.